The source of this T cell receptor (beta chain) is a study of preoperative IRX-2 immunotherapy in early breast cancer. The sample's treatment: preoperative locoregional IRX-2 cytokine immunotherapy. This phase Ib study tested locoregional IRX-2 cytokine immunotherapy given before surgery. Losses at the gene ends were 10 bases for V and 3 bases for J; bases not matched to a gene: 10. CDR1 is MNHGY and CDR2 is SAAAGT in the germline V gene. This CDR3 contains 15 residues. TCRdb's table, derived via immunoSEQ multiplex PCR, lists solely in-frame clones and lacks some. The table lists about 42,000 clones, 70% to 80% of them singletons.

The receptor comes from a human donor with breast cancer. The source was tumor tissue, collected after IRX-2 immunotherapy. J is TRBJ1-5 and V is TRBV6-8; TRBD1 matches at 9 bases. CDR3 coding DNA: TGTGCCATCAGCGGGACAGGGAGGAACAATCAGCCCCAGCATTTT. It yields the protein CAISGTGRNNQPQHF.